This is a list of T cell receptor beta chains from one sample in a study of PD-L1 blockade in urothelial cancer. Assay used: immunoSEQ multiplex PCR; TCRdb lists only in-frame clones, some missing. The data hold more than 95,000 clones, with around 88% observed a single time. Sequenced here: PBMCs, sampled around atezolizumab (anti-PD-L1) treatment. The receptors originated from a man aged 60 to 69 with urothelial cancer. Each CDR3 is given with its conserved first and last residue. The order of the fields is J gene, V gene, CDR3 protein.

J gene: TRBJ2-3
V gene: TRBV7-9
CDR3 protein: CASSPFGREFTDTQYF

J gene: TRBJ1-5
V gene: TRBV5-4
CDR3 protein: CASSYGIGSNQPQHF

J gene: TRBJ2-1
V gene: TRBV7-2
CDR3 protein: CASSLGLANEQFF

J gene: TRBJ2-7
V gene: TRBV5-1
CDR3 protein: CASGSGREFYEQYF

J gene: TRBJ2-7
V gene: TRBV23-1
CDR3 protein: CASSHHTPGQESSYEQYF

J gene: TRBJ2-3
V gene: TRBV6-1
CDR3 protein: CASSEGAVSGGSTDTQYF

J gene: TRBJ2-1
V gene: TRBV29-1
CDR3 protein: CSVTGTGFDEQFF

J gene: TRBJ2-1
V gene: TRBV7-3
CDR3 protein: CASSLQRGSEQFF

J gene: TRBJ2-3
V gene: TRBV5-1
CDR3 protein: CASQGLGVTQYF

J gene: TRBJ1-2
V gene: TRBV5-1
CDR3 protein: CASSWTGGANYGYTF

J gene: TRBJ1-2
V gene: TRBV2
CDR3 protein: CASDGGLSNYGYTF

J gene: TRBJ1-1
V gene: TRBV6-1
CDR3 protein: CASKRDSNTEAFF

J gene: TRBJ1-1
V gene: TRBV5-4
CDR3 protein: CASSLGGGRTEAFF

J gene: TRBJ1-1
V gene: TRBV6-5
CDR3 protein: CASSPQGLNTEAFF

J gene: TRBJ1-6
V gene: TRBV4-2
CDR3 protein: CASSQAGGSSPLHF

J gene: TRBJ2-1
V gene: TRBV5-5
CDR3 protein: CASSFAGTNNEQFF

J gene: TRBJ1-3
V gene: TRBV9
CDR3 protein: CASSVGPTDSGNTIYF

J gene: TRBJ1-1
V gene: TRBV12-5
CDR3 protein: CASGPDSWAIEAFF

J gene: TRBJ2-2
V gene: TRBV11-2
CDR3 protein: CASSLYEGGELFF

J gene: TRBJ1-3
V gene: TRBV13
CDR3 protein: CASSLEGGGNTIYF